This TCR beta chain stems from a study of regulatory T cells in long-lasting Graves disease. The time point: persistent/refractory GD, antithyroid drugs over 5 years with positive TRAb. PBMC-derived RNA was used for the TCR library. Trimming cost V 3 bases and J 6 bases, with 20 bases left between them. The CDR3 is 16 residues long. Per germline, CDR1 DFQATT and CDR2 SNEGSKA (reference sequence). To make TCR beta libraries, researchers used iRepertoire HTBI primers and Arm-PCR of CDR3 regions. TCRdb analysed the multiplex PCR reads with MiXCR anew, one entry per CDR3 protein. The sample lists about 470,000 distinct CDR3 sequences; 20% to 25% were seen once. This clonotype was seen at least ten times.

Material: peripheral blood mononuclear cells (PBMCs), obtained when the disease was refractory, from a patient treated with antithyroid drugs. The V gene is TRBV20-1, the J gene TRBJ1-4; TRBD1 might be the D (5 bases). This receptor was obtained from a female donor with Graves disease. The CDR3 DNA sequence: TGCAGTGCTAGGTCTGTGGGCTTGGGGGAAGATGAAAAACTGTTTTTT. It encodes CSARSVGLGEDEKLFF.